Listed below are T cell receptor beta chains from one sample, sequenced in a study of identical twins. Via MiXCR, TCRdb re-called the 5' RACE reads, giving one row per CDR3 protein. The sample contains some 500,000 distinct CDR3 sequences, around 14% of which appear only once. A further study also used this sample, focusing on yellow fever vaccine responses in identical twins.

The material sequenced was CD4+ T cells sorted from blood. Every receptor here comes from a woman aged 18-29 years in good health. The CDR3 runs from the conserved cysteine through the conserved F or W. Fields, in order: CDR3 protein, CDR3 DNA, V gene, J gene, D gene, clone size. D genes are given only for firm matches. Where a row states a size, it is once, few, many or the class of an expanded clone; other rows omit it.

CASSTLEERSPLHF	TGTGCCAGTAGTACATTAGAGGAGAGATCACCCCTCCACTTT	TRBV19	TRBJ1-6	-	few
CASSLVFTYSYEQYF	TGTGCCAGCAGCTTGGTTTTCACCTACTCCTACGAGCAGTACTTC	TRBV5-6	TRBJ2-7	-	-
CSVKSGTSGYPSSYNEQFF	TGCAGCGTTAAGTCCGGGACTAGCGGGTACCCTAGCTCCTACAATGAGCAGTTCTTC	TRBV29-1	TRBJ2-1	TRBD2	few
CASSPLPGSDEQYF	TGCGCCAGCAGCCCCCTGCCGGGGTCCGACGAGCAGTACTTC	TRBV5-1	TRBJ2-7	-	few
CASSTVTRGDSPLHF	TGTGCCAGCAGCACCGTAACTCGGGGGGATTCACCCCTCCACTTT	TRBV7-9	TRBJ1-6	-	many
CASSLLDSGANVLTF	TGTGCCAGCAGCTTGTTAGACTCTGGGGCCAACGTCCTGACTTTC	TRBV5-4	TRBJ2-6	-	few
CASSTTTGTQYF	TGTGCCAGCAGCACGACAACCGGGACCCAGTACTTC	TRBV14	TRBJ2-5	-	few
CATAGRLVSTDTQYF	TGTGCCACCGCGGGGAGATTAGTTAGCACAGATACGCAGTATTTT	TRBV24-1	TRBJ2-3	-	few
CASSLQGVGFSYEQYF	TGTGCCAGCAGCTTGCAGGGTGTCGGGTTTTCCTACGAGCAGTACTTC	TRBV7-9	TRBJ2-7	-	few
CASSLAGSGMGSTDTQYF	TGTGCCAGCAGCTTAGCGGGTAGCGGGATGGGTAGCACAGATACGCAGTATTTT	TRBV7-2	TRBJ2-3	TRBD2	few
CASSQGGPNYGYTF	TGTGCCAGCAGCCAGGGGGGACCGAACTATGGCTACACCTTC	TRBV28	TRBJ1-2	TRBD1	few
CASSLVGRSYQPQHF	TGTGCCAGCAGCTTGGTGGGTCGCTCGTATCAGCCCCAGCATTTT	TRBV7-2	TRBJ1-5	-	-
CASSSYSGRVSYNEQFF	TGTGCCAGCAGCAGTTATAGCGGGAGAGTTTCCTACAATGAGCAGTTCTTC	TRBV7-9	TRBJ2-1	TRBD2	few
CASSLSGDYGYTF	TGTGCCAGCAGCTTGAGCGGCGATTATGGCTACACCTTC	TRBV5-6	TRBJ1-2	-	few
CSARIAGEQYF	TGCAGTGCTAGAATAGCGGGCGAGCAGTACTTC	TRBV20-1	TRBJ2-7	TRBD2	few
CASSLALLGSYEQFF	TGTGCCAGCAGCTTAGCGCTCTTGGGTTCATATGAGCAGTTCTTC	TRBV7-9	TRBJ2-1	-	-
CASSVAPGSGQDTQYF	TGTGCCAGCAGCGTAGCTCCCGGTAGCGGGCAAGATACGCAGTATTTT	TRBV9	TRBJ2-3	TRBD2	-
CASSQLGAEANYGYTF	TGTGCCAGCAGCCAACTCGGGGCTGAAGCTAACTATGGCTACACCTTC	TRBV14	TRBJ1-2	-	-
CASSYSNLGSGSVNEQFF	TGTGCCAGCAGTTACTCGAATCTTGGTAGCGGGAGTGTCAATGAGCAGTTCTTC	TRBV6-5	TRBJ2-1	TRBD2	once
CASSRTSESYEQYF	TGTGCCAGCTCACGGACTAGCGAATCCTACGAGCAGTACTTC	TRBV18	TRBJ2-7	TRBD2	few
CARSRYSTRTSGIRNEQFF	TGTGCCCGCAGTAGATATTCTACTAGGACTAGCGGAATTCGCAATGAGCAGTTCTTC	TRBV12-3/TRBV12-4	TRBJ2-1	TRBD2	once
CSARDPREYSYNEQFF	TGCAGTGCTAGAGATCCGCGGGAGTATTCCTACAATGAGCAGTTCTTC	TRBV20-1	TRBJ2-1	TRBD2	-
CATRKRDRPKDGEQFF	TGTGCCACCAGAAAAAGAGACAGGCCGAAGGATGGGGAGCAGTTCTTC	TRBV24-1	TRBJ2-1	-	once
CASSVAQGRAYNEQFF	TGTGCCAGCAGCGTAGCCCAGGGGAGGGCCTACAATGAGCAGTTCTTC	TRBV9	TRBJ2-1	-	-
CASTDTEAFF	TGTGCCAGCACGGACACTGAAGCTTTCTTT	TRBV2	TRBJ1-1	-	-
CASSLVAGGPYNEQFF	TGCGCCAGCAGCTTGGTAGCGGGAGGCCCCTACAATGAGCAGTTCTTC	TRBV5-1	TRBJ2-1	TRBD2	-
CASSSRGFFGVEQYF	TGTGCCAGCAGTTCCCGAGGCTTCTTTGGGGTCGAGCAGTACTTC	TRBV12-3/TRBV12-4	TRBJ2-7	-	few
CASKILAPQLYNEQFF	TGTGCCAGCAAGATACTGGCCCCACAGCTCTACAATGAGCAGTTCTTC	TRBV2	TRBJ2-1	-	few
CASSLGAGGTGNEQFF	TGTGCCAGCAGCTTAGGAGCGGGGGGGACAGGCAATGAGCAGTTCTTC	TRBV11-2	TRBJ2-1	TRBD2	-
CASSQARVAGRYEQYF	TGTGCCAGCAGCCAAGCGAGGGTAGCAGGAAGGTACGAGCAGTACTTC	TRBV3-1	TRBJ2-7	-	-
CASRQSERDNEQFF	TGTGCCAGCAGGCAAAGTGAGCGCGACAATGAGCAGTTCTTC	TRBV21-1	TRBJ2-1	-	-
CASRGRGKETDTQYF	TGTGCCAGCCGGGGGCGGGGGAAAGAAACAGATACGCAGTATTTT	TRBV7-2	TRBJ2-3	-	-
CASSRQGAGEKLFF	TGTGCCAGCAGCCGACAGGGGGCCGGTGAAAAACTGTTTTTT	TRBV7-2	TRBJ1-4	TRBD1	-
CASSFSGVKNIQYF	TGTGCCAGCAGTTTTAGCGGGGTCAAAAACATTCAGTACTTC	TRBV28	TRBJ2-4	TRBD2	many
CATSRDTLKQFF	TGTGCCACCAGCAGAGATACCCTAAAGCAGTTCTTC	TRBV15	TRBJ2-1	-	-
CSARLAGVPFF	TGCAGTGCGAGACTAGCGGGAGTTCCGTTCTTC	TRBV20-1	TRBJ2-1	TRBD2	-
CATSDLTGVHEKLFF	TGTGCCACCAGTGACCTCACAGGGGTTCATGAAAAACTGTTTTTT	TRBV24-1	TRBJ1-4	TRBD1	-
CASSKPREAFF	TGTGCCAGCAGCAAACCTCGTGAAGCTTTCTTT	TRBV21-1	TRBJ1-1	-	few
CSATTSGRSYNEQFF	TGCAGTGCTACGACTAGCGGGAGGTCCTACAATGAGCAGTTCTTC	TRBV20-1	TRBJ2-1	TRBD2	few
CASSLGGLGEQYF	TGTGCCAGCAGTTTAGGGGGACTAGGCGAGCAGTACTTC	TRBV27	TRBJ2-7	TRBD2	few
CASSLPGGSYNEQFF	TGTGCCAGCAGCCTCCCAGGGGGATCGTACAATGAGCAGTTCTTC	TRBV5-6	TRBJ2-1	TRBD1	few
CSVPPGGRLTDTQYF	TGCAGCGTCCCTCCTGGTGGGAGGCTCACAGATACGCAGTATTTT	TRBV29-1	TRBJ2-3	-	-
CASSQESGAWTAAPEQYF	TGTGCCAGCAGCCAAGAGTCAGGAGCCTGGACAGCCGCACCCGAGCAGTACTTC	TRBV3-1	TRBJ2-7	-	-
CASSLGVGGSQYF	TGTGCCAGCAGCTTAGGGGTCGGGGGGTCCCAGTATTTT	TRBV11-2	TRBJ2-3	TRBD2	-
CAISGSGTEDSPLHF	TGTGCCATCAGTGGGTCCGGGACAGAAGATTCACCCCTCCACTTT	TRBV10-3	TRBJ1-6	TRBD1	-